These 14 T cell receptor beta chains share one sample of origin, sequenced in a study of blood T cell repertoires in COVID-19. This table comes from immunoSEQ multiplex PCR, and its TCRdb copy is limited to in-frame clones, with some not included. The table has 110,000 to 150,000 clones, 70% to 90% seen once. Source material: PBMCs or T cells enriched from blood (not recorded which). These receptors all stem from a man in his fifties who had recovered from COVID-19.

The chain employs TRBV6-1 and TRBJ1-3; D ambiguous. Germline assignment: CDR1 MNHNS and CDR2 SASEGT. Trimming took off 2 bases at V and 0 bases at J, with 8 bases between the two ends. This CDR3 comprises 15 residues. CDR3 in DNA: TGTGCCAGCAGTGAACTAATCCTCTCTGGAAACACCATATATTTT. Its protein product is CASSELILSGNTIYF.

CDR3 nucleotide sequence: TGTGCCAGCAGTTTGGGCAGGGCCCCTGAAGCTTTCTTT. Translation gives CASSLGRAPEAFF. The chain has TRBV28 and TRBJ1-1, with D perhaps matching TRBD1 (5 bases). CDR3 size: 13 residues. Trimming pared 3 bases from V and 6 bases from J, leaving 11 bases between. Germline CDR1 MDHEN, CDR2 SYDVKM.

This chain connects TRBV7-6 to TRBJ1-3; 9 bases agree with TRBD1. The CDR3 contains 15 residues. The trim removed 5 bases at V and 2 bases at J, leaving 4 bases unmatched. Germline CDR1 reads SGHVS; CDR2 reads FNYEAQ. The CDR3 reads CASSSTGGTGNTIYF. In DNA form, the CDR3 reads TGTGCCAGCAGCAGTACAGGGGGCACTGGAAACACCATATATTTT.

There are a few counts of this clone. This sequence joins TRBV2 and TRBJ2-5; D uncertain. Trimming stripped 7 bases from V and 0 bases from J, with 12 bases between. The CDR3 length is 14 residues. From germline, CDR1 is SNHLY and CDR2 FYNNEI. CDR3 bases: TGTGCCAGCACGAGTGATACGTACCAAGAGACCCAGTACTTC. This sequence encodes CASTSDTYQETQYF. The full variable domain, in which reference TRBV2 and TRBJ2-5 provide the parts outside the CDR3, is EPEVTQTPSHQVTQMGQEVILRCVPISNHLYFYWYRQILGQKVEFLVSFYNNEISEKSEIFDDQFSVERPDGSNFTLKIRSTKLEDSAMYFCASTSDTYQETQYFGPGTRLLVL.

This chain connects TRBV18 to TRBJ2-1; a possible D gene is TRBD2 (6 bases). Germline values: CDR1 KGHSH, CDR2 LQKENI. The CDR3 is made up of 16 amino acids. The V end lost 3 bases, the J end lost 2 bases, and 14 bases lay between the germline ends. The CDR3: CASSPSLASAYNEQFF. Written as DNA, the CDR3 is TGTGCCAGCTCACCCTCACTAGCATCCGCCTACAATGAGCAGTTCTTC.

Note on this clone: In the same sample, other DNA sequences code for this CDR3. The chain is built from TRBV5-4 and TRBJ2-7; TRBD1 agrees at 8 bases. V was clipped by 0 bases and J by 1 base; unmatched bases: 3. The CDR3 runs 15 residues. The germline V gene encodes CDR1 SGHNT and CDR2 YYREEE (reference sequence). As DNA, the CDR3 is TGTGCCAGCAGCTTGGCAGGGGGCGAGTCCTACGAGCAGTACTTC. This sequence encodes CASSLAGGESYEQYF.

The V call is TRBV5-1, the J call TRBJ2-1; 8 bases are a match to TRBD1. The length of the CDR3 is 16 residues. Germline lookup yields CDR1 SGHRS and CDR2 YFSETQ. The V gene end was trimmed by 0 bases and the J gene end by 1 base; junction bases not matched to a gene: 3. Here the CDR3 reads CASSLARGLSYNEQFF. CDR3 in DNA: TGCGCCAGCAGCTTGGCCAGGGGGCTATCCTACAATGAGCAGTTCTTC.

Concerning this clone itself: Distinct nucleotide sequences in the sample also encode this CDR3. The chain has TRBV24-1 and TRBJ1-2; the D is unclear. The CDR3 sequence is 11 residues long. The germline gives CDR1 KGHDR, CDR2 SFDVKD. Trimming left V 4 bases short and J 7 bases short, with 6 bases between. DNA for the CDR3: TGTGCCACCAGTGACCCGGGTGGCTACACCTTC. This codes for CATSDPGGYTF.

V gene TRBV21-1 combines with J gene TRBJ1-1; the table's TRBD1 call for D was not verified on the DNA. TRBV21-1 represents a pseudogene. This CDR3 spans 17 amino acids. The CDR3: CASSKFYPRPGNTEAFF. In DNA form, the CDR3 reads TGTGCCAGCAGCAAGTTCTATCCCCGCCCAGGGAACACTGAAGCTTTCTTT.

The gene calls are TRBV6-5 and TRBJ2-1; 7 bases match TRBD1. CDR3 length: 14 residues. The germline V gene encodes CDR1 MNHEY and CDR2 SVGAGI. J gave up 5 bases and V 6 bases, and 7 bases lay outside the gene matches. The CDR3, as DNA: TGTGCCAGCAGCTTATCCGGGACAGACAATGAGCAGTTCTTC. Protein sequence: CASSLSGTDNEQFF.

The chain has TRBV6-2 or TRBV6-3 and TRBJ1-5; perhaps TRBD1 as D (6 bases). V lost 0 bases to trimming and J lost 1 base, with 10 bases between them. Germline V CDR1 and CDR2: MNHEY, SVGEGT. This CDR3 contains 16 residues. The CDR3 protein is CASSYSRGVSNQPQHF. CDR3 nucleotides: TGTGCCAGCAGTTACTCCAGGGGTGTGAGCAATCAGCCCCAGCATTTT.

In DNA, the CDR3 is TGTGCCAGCAGCTTGGGTGAGAATCAGCCCCAGCATTTT. Encoded protein: CASSLGENQPQHF. The rearrangement uses TRBV5-5 and TRBJ1-5; D uncertain. The V gene lost 0 bases and the J gene lost 4 bases, with 5 bases spanning the gap. The V gene's germline CDR1 is SGHKS and CDR2 YYEKEE (reference sequence). This CDR3 is built from 13 residues.

About this clone itself: Other DNA sequences in this specimen translate into the identical CDR3. J is TRBJ2-1 and V is TRBV5-1, with a possible D match to TRBD2 (5 bases). Germline V gives CDR1 SGHRS, CDR2 YFSETQ. The CDR3 runs 14 residues. V was clipped by 5 bases and J by 3 bases, with 12 bases between them. CDR3: CASSGSGGYNEQFF. The CDR3 DNA follows: TGCGCCAGCAGTGGGAGTGGCGGCTACAATGAGCAGTTCTTC.

A few counts support this clone. The V gene is TRBV30, the J gene TRBJ1-6; 7 positions agree with TRBD1. The CDR3 extends over 17 amino acids. The germline CDR1 and CDR2 sequences are GTSNPN and SVGIG (reference sequence). After removal of 3 bases from V and 5 bases from J, the junction contained 13 bases not matched to a gene. CDR3 DNA sequence: TGTGCCTGGAGCCTCACTTTGACAGGGAGTAATAATTCACCCCTCCACTTT. Translation: CAWSLTLTGSNNSPLHF.